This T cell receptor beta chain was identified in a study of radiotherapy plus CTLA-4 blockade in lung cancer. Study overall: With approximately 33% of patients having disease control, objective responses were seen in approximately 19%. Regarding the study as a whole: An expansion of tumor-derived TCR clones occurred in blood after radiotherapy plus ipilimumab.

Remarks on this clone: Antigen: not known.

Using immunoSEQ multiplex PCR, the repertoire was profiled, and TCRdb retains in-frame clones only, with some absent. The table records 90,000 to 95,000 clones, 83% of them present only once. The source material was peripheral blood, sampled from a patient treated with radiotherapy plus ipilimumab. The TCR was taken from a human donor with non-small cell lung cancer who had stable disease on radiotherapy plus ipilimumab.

CDR3 region: CASSPGQGTEAFF. The CDR3 DNA reads TGTGCCAGCAGCCCAGGACAGGGCACTGAAGCTTTCTTT. The chain combines TRBV7-2 with TRBJ1-1; 8 bases are shared with TRBD1. Looked up from germline, CDR1 is SGHTA and CDR2 is FQGNSA. CDR3 size: 13 residues. V dropped 5 bases and J dropped 4; count of bases not matched to a gene: 3.